Sequencing of this T cell receptor (beta chain) was carried out in a study of blood T cell repertoires in COVID-19. Background on the study: Collection of acute and convalescent COVID-19 samples took place in the United States, Italy and Spain. PBMCs, B-cell-depleted T cells, or T cells were the source of the cDNA or gDNA that made up the material.

Per the authors' pipeline: By means of reference gene primer amplification, nucleated cell counts were estimated. Here immunoSEQ multiplex PCR was the method, and the copy in TCRdb shows in-frame clones only, minus some. The V and J calls and clone size were taken over from that table, and D and trimming were inferred from the DNA. The data show roughly 310,000 clones, with over 75% seen just once and approximately 4% held by the top ten. This clonotype was sampled from a woman in her forties or fifties with active or convalescent COVID-19. Source material: peripheral blood.

The DNA for the CDR3 is TGCGCCAGCAGCCCGGAGGGGGGAGGGTACAATGAGCAGTTCTTC. Translating it yields CASSPEGGGYNEQFF. The J gene is TRBJ2-1, the V gene TRBV4-1; a possible D gene is TRBD2 (7 bases). The CDR3 has 15 amino acids. Germline lookup yields CDR1 MGHRA and CDR2 YSYEKL. Trimming shortened V by 4 bases and J by 4 bases, and 14 bases separated the two germline ends.